This T cell receptor beta chain was found in a study of shared clonotypes between healthy human individuals. Regarding the study as a whole: Having only a few donors restricted how much genetic and exposure-history diversity was captured.

Genomic DNA (from each subset) was split evenly across several immunoSEQ plates. The repertoire was sequenced with immunoSEQ multiplex PCR; TCRdb's copy has only in-frame clones and lacks some. The sample consists of hundreds of thousands of clones, more than 85% of them appearing once. CD45RO negativity and positive selection for CCR7 defined naive CD8 cells, a population that excluded terminally differentiated effector memory CD45RA+ cells. Germline V gives CDR1 MNHEY, CDR2 SMNVEV (reference sequence). V was clipped by 3 bases and J by 3 bases; unmatched bases: 2. The length of the CDR3 is 13 residues. About this clone itself: The antigen remains unidentified. Other nucleotide sequences in the sample specify the same CDR3.

This receptor was obtained from a man between 25 and 39 years old in good health. Sequencing input: naive CD8+ T cells sorted from blood. This chain joins TRBV27 and TRBJ2-7, with 7 positions matching TRBD2. The CDR3 DNA is TGTGCCAGCAGTTTCGGGACTAACTACGAGCAGTACTTC. Protein product: CASSFGTNYEQYF.